This T cell receptor (beta chain) came from a study of human T cells and chemical hapten exposure. Study details: Alopecia areata, totalis or universalis affected patients who were mostly female.

Germline V gene lookup returns CDR1 ENHRY and CDR2 SYGVKD. Trimming took 7 bases from V and 4 from J, leaving 22 bases between them. CDR3 length: 16 amino acids. The library put unique molecular identifiers onto individual cDNA molecules. TCRdb analysed the RACE reads with MiXCR anew, one entry per CDR3 protein. The sample yields under 300,000 distinct CDR3 sequences, about 9% seen once. This clonotype was picked up a small number of times. The time point denotes: pre-sensitization, week 0. Treatment here: therapeutic diphenylcyclopropenone sensitization with weekly scalp DPC. The sample was whole blood, taken in connection with sensitization to the hapten diphenylcyclopropenone (DPC). The TCR was taken from a woman in her thirties or forties with alopecia areata. Some clones in this sample may be carry-over from other donors' samples. The V and J genes are TRBV10-3 and TRBJ1-2; the D is unclear. The DNA of the CDR3 is TGTGCCATCAAGTCGGACGGCTTCTTCGGCCCCTATGGCTACACCTTC. As protein: CAIKSDGFFGPYGYTF.